Below, 21 T cell receptor beta chains from the same sample are listed, as sequenced in a study of blood T cell repertoires in COVID-19. Clones were read by immunoSEQ multiplex PCR, and TCRdb kept only the in-frame ones, dropping some. The data contain approximately 330,000 clones, 87% of them singletons. The source material was peripheral blood. The receptors were gathered from a man aged 25 to 45 with COVID-19, enrolled during active disease.

V usage is TRBV19 and J usage is TRBJ2-3; 10 bases are a match to TRBD1. Unmatched junction bases numbered 16, after V lost 0 bases and J lost 4 bases. Germline loops: CDR1 LNHDA, CDR2 SQIVND (reference sequence). The CDR3 is made up of 20 amino acids. In DNA form, the CDR3 reads TGTGCCAGTAGTATAGATCCCGACGGAGGAGACAGGGGGCGCGCAGATACGCAGTATTTT. It specifies CASSIDPDGGDRGRADTQYF.

The J gene is TRBJ2-3, the V gene TRBV29-1; tentative D call: TRBD2 (6 bases). V dropped 7 bases and J dropped 2 bases, with 10 bases sitting between them. CDR1 and CDR2 from the germline V gene are SQVTM and ANQGSEA. The CDR3 is 12 amino acids. Here the CDR3 reads CSAGSFTDTQYF. In DNA form, the CDR3 reads TGCAGCGCCGGGAGTTTCACAGATACGCAGTATTTT.

V usage is TRBV24-1 and J usage is TRBJ2-2, with D possibly being TRBD2 (6 bases). The CDR3 extends over 17 amino acids. V lost 9 bases, J lost 0 bases, and 19 bases lay in between. Germline V lookup: CDR1 KGHDR, CDR2 SFDVKD. Here the CDR3 reads CATSGGGSGTNTGELFF. CDR3 sequence (DNA): TGTGCCACCTCTGGGGGAGGTAGCGGAACGAACACCGGGGAGCTGTTTTTT.

The chain carries TRBV9 and TRBJ2-7, with D hard to call. V was cut by 3 bases and J by 6 bases, with 10 bases left in between. Per germline, CDR1 SGDLS and CDR2 YYNGEE. This CDR3 spans 12 amino acids. This CDR3 is CASSARLGEQYF. In DNA form, the CDR3 reads TGTGCCAGCAGCGCCAGACTGGGCGAGCAGTACTTC.

The rearrangement uses TRBV18 and TRBJ1-2; D ambiguous. Germline V gene data show CDR1 as KGHSH and CDR2 as LQKENI. This CDR3 comprises 13 residues. Trimming shortened V by 2 bases and J by 2 bases, and 6 bases separated the two germline ends. The CDR3 sequence: CASSPEVNYGYTF. The CDR3 nucleotides read TGTGCCAGCTCACCAGAGGTCAACTATGGCTACACCTTC.

The rearrangement uses TRBV19 and TRBJ2-1, with 13 positions matching TRBD2. The J segment lost 7 bases and the V segment lost 3 bases, leaving 3 bases of the junction unmatched. Germline CDR1 LNHDA, CDR2 SQIVND (reference sequence). The CDR3 contains 15 residues. CDR3 coding DNA: TGTGCCAGTAGTATCGGGACTAGCGGGGTAAATGAGCAGTTCTTC. Translation: CASSIGTSGVNEQFF.

V and J are TRBV5-1 and TRBJ1-4, with 8 bases fitting TRBD1. Germline V gives CDR1 SGHRS, CDR2 YFSETQ. The CDR3 loop spans 15 amino acids. The V segment lost 4 bases and the J segment 4 bases; nucleotides outside the gene matches: 6. This CDR3 reads CASSVQGQVNEKLFF. CDR3 sequence (DNA): TGCGCCAGCAGCGTGCAGGGACAGGTTAATGAAAAACTGTTTTTT.

The V gene is TRBV7-2, the J gene TRBJ2-3; D ambiguous. The CDR3 is 13 amino acids. Trimming cost V 3 bases and J 4 bases, with 8 bases left between them. CDR1 is SGHTA and CDR2 is FQGNSA in the germline V gene. CDR3 sequence reads: CASSFDKADTQYF. The CDR3 DNA sequence: TGTGCCAGCAGCTTTGACAAGGCAGATACGCAGTATTTT.

The rearrangement links TRBV6-2 or TRBV6-3 to TRBJ1-2; 8 nucleotides match TRBD1. The germline V gene has CDR1 MNHEY and CDR2 SVGEGT. The CDR3 spans 14 residues. J was trimmed by 6 bases and V by 5 bases; bases with no gene match: 8. As DNA, the CDR3 is TGTGCCAGCAGTAAGTGGGACAGGAACGATGGCTACACCTTC. It codes for CASSKWDRNDGYTF.

CDR3 residues: CASSLSAGGGNEQFF. The DNA for the CDR3 is TGTGCCAGCAGCTTATCGGCGGGAGGGGGGAATGAGCAGTTCTTC. The V and J genes are TRBV7-8 and TRBJ2-1, with 9 bases identical to TRBD2. Germline CDR1 reads SGHVS; CDR2 reads FQNEAQ. V trimming: 2 bases; J trimming: 7 bases; junction bases outside the gene matches: 6. This CDR3 comprises 15 residues.

This clone occurred a few times. V is TRBV28 and J is TRBJ2-7; D perhaps matches TRBD2 (5 bases). Germline V gene data show CDR1 as MDHEN and CDR2 as SYDVKM. There are 14 residues in the CDR3. V was shortened by 4 bases and J by 5 bases, with 15 bases between the two germline ends. The CDR3 DNA sequence: TGTGCCAGCAGTTCCCCGGGGATGTCGGACGAGCAGTACTTC. Its protein is CASSSPGMSDEQYF.

The rearrangement links TRBV7-9 to TRBJ2-5; 11 positions agree with TRBD2. Germline assignment: CDR1 SEHNR and CDR2 FQNEAQ (reference sequence). With V trimmed by 11 bases and J by 0 bases, 5 bases remained unmatched. This CDR3 is 14 amino acids long. CDR3 coding DNA: TGTGCCTGCGGGACTAGCGGTTACCAAGAGACCCAGTACTTC. Its translation: CACGTSGYQETQYF.

This sequence joins TRBV27 and TRBJ2-2, with 7 bases identical to TRBD1. V lost 7 bases and J lost 5; bases outside the gene matches: 4. This CDR3 region has 13 residues. The germline gives CDR1 MNHEY, CDR2 SMNVEV (reference sequence). The CDR3 DNA reads TGTGCCAGCAAGCGACAGGGTACCGGGGAGCTGTTTTTT. It encodes CASKRQGTGELFF.

V is TRBV6-2 or TRBV6-3 and J is TRBJ1-2; a weak D match, TRBD1 (6 bases). Germline CDR1 reads MNHEY; CDR2 reads SVGEGT. There are 17 residues in the CDR3. Deletions cut 2 bases from V and 2 bases from J, with 18 bases between. CDR3 nucleotides: TGTGCCAGCAGTTACCCCAGTCGACAGGTCGTCAACTATGGCTACACCTTC. Protein sequence: CASSYPSRQVVNYGYTF.

The chain joins TRBV6-2 or TRBV6-3 to TRBJ2-7; D is perhaps TRBD1 (6 bases). This CDR3 has 13 amino acids. Trimming took 6 bases from V and 3 from J, leaving 12 bases between them. In germline, CDR1 is MNHEY, CDR2 SVGEGT. The CDR3 loop is CASSAGTNYEQYF. The CDR3 coding sequence is TGTGCCAGCAGCGCCGGGACAAACTACGAGCAGTACTTC.

V gene TRBV6-5 combines with J gene TRBJ2-7; no definite D call. The CDR3 sequence is 11 residues long. The ends were cut back, 0 bases at V and 12 bases at J, with 9 bases in the middle. Germline CDR1 reads MNHEY; CDR2 reads SVGAGI. The CDR3 nucleotides are TGTGCCAGCAGTTACTCCGGGTTTCGGTACTTC. Its translation is CASSYSGFRYF.

The rearrangement uses TRBV4-2 and TRBJ2-3, with 9 bases matching TRBD2. This CDR3 contains 19 residues. CDR1 and CDR2 (germline): LGHNA, YNFKEQ. V lost 0 bases, J lost 7 bases, and 17 bases stayed unmatched. CDR3 sequence (DNA): TGTGCCAGCAGCCAAGATCCAAGCGGGGGGCTTATGGGCGGCAATACGCAGTATTTT. Amino acids: CASSQDPSGGLMGGNTQYF.

This chain connects TRBV5-1 to TRBJ2-1, with D possibly TRBD1 on 6 matching bases. Germline V gene lookup returns CDR1 SGHRS and CDR2 YFSETQ. The CDR3 is made up of 15 amino acids. V lost 4 bases and J 4 bases, leaving 15 bases between the germline ends. DNA for the CDR3: TGCGCCAGCAGCATAGTCGGGACAAGTTACAATGAGCAGTTCTTC. This encodes CASSIVGTSYNEQFF.

V usage is TRBV29-1 and J usage is TRBJ1-4; D call uncertain. V shed 8 bases and J shed 8 bases, with 12 bases lying between them. Germline-derived CDR1 and CDR2 are SQVTM and ANQGSEA. The CDR3 consists of 11 residues. Written as DNA, the CDR3 is TGCAGCATCCAGAAACACGAAAAACTGTTTTTT. It is translated as CSIQKHEKLFF. Filled out from reference TRBV29-1 and TRBJ1-4, the complete variable domain reads SAVISQKPSRDICQRGTSLTIQCQVDSQVTMMFWYRQQPGQSLTLIATANQGSEATYESGFVIDKFPISRPNLTFSTLTVSNMSPEDSSIYLCSIQKHEKLFFGSGTQLSVL.

The J gene is TRBJ2-7, the V gene TRBV27, with a tentative D call TRBD1 (5 bases). CDR1 is MNHEY, CDR2 SMNVEV, per germline (reference sequence). Trimming shortened V by 0 bases and J by 2 bases, and 8 bases separated the two germline ends. The CDR3 totals 14 residues. The CDR3 protein is CASSLSRDPYEQYF. The CDR3 region has the DNA TGTGCCAGCAGTTTATCCAGGGATCCCTACGAGCAGTACTTC.

CDR3 sequence reads: CASRGGSRNTEAFF. The CDR3 region has the DNA TGTGCCAGCAGGGGGGGGTCTCGGAACACTGAAGCTTTCTTT. The chain has TRBV6-5 and TRBJ1-1, with a possible D match to TRBD1 (5 bases). The ends were cut back, 6 bases at V and 1 base at J, with 12 bases in the middle. This CDR3 region has 14 residues. Germline CDR1 reads MNHEY; CDR2 reads SVGAGI.